A single sample is the source of the 23 T cell receptor beta chains below, sequenced in a study of cytomegalovirus exposure and HLA in healthy donors. Amplification used 60 Vbeta primers and 13 Jbeta primers. Profiled with immunoSEQ multiplex PCR; TCRdb holds only in-frame clones, not every one. The data hold approximately 74,000 clones, with more than 70% observed a single time. The specimen sequenced was PBMCs. These receptors were obtained from a middle-aged man in good health and CMV-seronegative.

The chain is built from TRBV10-1 and TRBJ1-1, with 7 bases aligning to TRBD1. The germline V gene has CDR1 WNHNN and CDR2 SYGVQD (reference sequence). V lost 9 bases and J lost 4; bases outside the gene matches: 8. The CDR3 has 13 amino acids. The CDR3 protein is CASTRQGGTEAFF. The CDR3, as DNA: TGCGCCAGTACCCGACAGGGAGGCACTGAAGCTTTCTTT.

On this clone: Distinct nucleotide sequences in the sample also encode this CDR3. V is TRBV28 and J is TRBJ2-3, with D unclear. V lost 3 bases and J 1 base, leaving 8 bases between the germline ends. The CDR3 is made up of 14 amino acids. Germline V gene data show CDR1 as MDHEN and CDR2 as SYDVKM. The CDR3 DNA reads as TGTGCCAGCAGTTTCTTGGCGGGCACAGATACGCAGTATTTT. The encoded protein is CASSFLAGTDTQYF.

This clone was recorded only once. The V and J genes are TRBV5-1 and TRBJ2-7, with 12 nucleotides matching TRBD2. The junction had 8 bases not matched to a gene; V was cut back by 4 bases and J by 6 bases. The CDR3 covers 15 residues. Germline CDR1 is SGHRS and CDR2 is YFSETQ. The CDR3: CASSRETSGSSEQYF. CDR3 DNA: TGCGCCAGCAGCAGGGAGACTAGCGGGAGTAGCGAGCAGTACTTC.

The V call is TRBV6-1, the J call TRBJ2-3; 7 bases fit TRBD2. With 5 bases clipped from V and 0 bases from J, the junction kept 2 bases outside the gene matches. Germline lookup yields CDR1 MNHNS and CDR2 SASEGT. CDR3 length: 14 residues. The CDR3 here is CASSSGTSTDTQYF. The CDR3 DNA follows: TGTGCCAGCAGTAGCGGGACTAGCACAGATACGCAGTATTTT.

This chain joins TRBV6-1 and TRBJ1-6; a weak D match, TRBD1 (6 bases). The CDR3 is 16 amino acids. Between the trimmed V and J ends, which lost 4 bases and 12 bases, there was a span of 22 bases. Germline V gene sequence: CDR1 MNHNS, CDR2 SASEGT. This CDR3 reads CASSVTFLGGGEPLHF. As DNA, the CDR3 is TGTGCCAGCAGTGTCACCTTCCTAGGGGGGGGAGAACCCCTCCACTTT.

V usage is TRBV5-1 and J usage is TRBJ2-7; TRBD2 aligns across 10 bases. This CDR3 has 17 amino acids. V lost 4 bases and J lost 4; bases outside the gene matches: 14. Germline lookup yields CDR1 SGHRS and CDR2 YFSETQ. Here the CDR3 DNA reads TGCGCCAGCAGCCTAGGACTAGCGGTTACTAGAGGTTACGAGCAGTACTTC. Its protein is CASSLGLAVTRGYEQYF. Based on the CDR3 plus reference TRBV5-1 and TRBJ2-7, the full variable domain is KAGVTQTPRYLIKTRGQQVTLSCSPISGHRSVSWYQQTPGQGLQFLFEYFSETQRNKGNFPGRFSGRQFSNSRSEMNVSTLELGDSALYLCASSLGLAVTRGYEQYFGPGTRLTVT.

The chain carries TRBV29-1 and TRBJ2-5; the D is unclear. Germline CDR1 is SQVTM and CDR2 is ANQGSEA. The CDR3 is made up of 15 amino acids. V shed 1 base and J shed 2 bases, with 14 bases lying between them. Written as DNA, the CDR3 is TGCAGCGTTGAAGCTACTAACACTTATCAAGAGACCCAGTACTTC. Translating gives CSVEATNTYQETQYF.

This sequence joins TRBV5-4 and TRBJ1-1, with D possibly TRBD1 on 5 matching bases. The CDR3 loop spans 15 amino acids. Germline V CDR1 and CDR2: SGHNT, YYREEE (reference sequence). Trimming shortened V by 0 bases and J by 6 bases, and 15 bases separated the two germline ends. CDR3 bases: TGTGCCAGCAGCTTGGACGGGCCCCCGGGGGCTGAAGCTTTCTTT. Translated, it gives CASSLDGPPGAEAFF.

The CDR3 loop reads CASSQVRQGGYNEQFF. Written as DNA, the CDR3 is TGTGCCAGCAGCCAAGTTCGGCAGGGTGGCTACAATGAGCAGTTCTTC. The chain recombines TRBV14 with TRBJ2-1; D is perhaps TRBD1 (5 bases). V was clipped by 1 base and J by 3 bases, with 13 bases between them. Germline V lookup: CDR1 SGHDN, CDR2 FVKESK. The CDR3 has 16 residues.

The chain links TRBV18 to TRBJ1-1; possible D gene TRBD1, 5 bases. This CDR3 has 15 amino acids. The germline CDR1 and CDR2 sequences are KGHSH and LQKENI. The germline V and J ends were trimmed by 0 bases and 1 base, with 9 bases remaining between them. CDR3: CASSPPGQTNTEAFF. The DNA of the CDR3 is TGTGCCAGCTCACCACCGGGGCAGACGAACACTGAAGCTTTCTTT. The full variable domain, completed using reference TRBV18 and TRBJ1-1, is NAGVMQNPRHLVRRRGQEARLRCSPMKGHSHVYWYRQLPEEGLKFMVYLQKENIIDESGMPKERFSAEFPKEGPSILRIQQVVRGDSAAYFCASSPPGQTNTEAFFGQGTRLTVV.

This sequence joins TRBV27 and TRBJ1-1; no clear D. The CDR3 loop spans 13 amino acids. The germline V gene has CDR1 MNHEY and CDR2 SMNVEV (reference sequence). The ends were cut back, 2 bases at V and 5 bases at J, with 9 bases in the middle. CDR3 in DNA: TGTGCCAGCAGTTTAGAAACCGGGACTGAAGCTTTCTTT. Translation: CASSLETGTEAFF.

This chain connects TRBV9 to TRBJ2-5; D might be TRBD2 (6 bases). Per the germline V gene, CDR1 is SGDLS and CDR2 is YYNGEE. The ends were cut back, 4 bases at V and 5 bases at J, with 24 bases in the middle. CDR3 length equals 17 residues. CDR3 sequence reads: CASSPPSWVRGVETQYF. Written as DNA, the CDR3 is TGTGCCAGCAGCCCCCCCTCGTGGGTCCGCGGGGTGGAGACCCAGTACTTC.

This chain links TRBV2 with TRBJ1-1; 9 positions match TRBD1. V gave up 4 bases and J gave up 4 bases; unmatched junction bases: 4. The CDR3 spans 14 residues. The V gene's germline CDR1 is SNHLY and CDR2 FYNNEI. The CDR3 DNA reads TGTGCCAGCAGTGTAAGGGACAGGGCCACTGAAGCTTTCTTT. It translates to CASSVRDRATEAFF.

The rearrangement links TRBV9 to TRBJ1-6; 9 bases are shared with TRBD1. V lost 5 bases and J lost 7; bases outside the gene matches: 7. The CDR3 spans 15 residues. Germline CDR1 SGDLS, CDR2 YYNGEE. CDR3: CASSNPGTGNSPLHF. The CDR3 DNA reads TGTGCCAGCAGTAATCCCGGGACAGGGAATTCACCCCTCCACTTT.

This sequence joins TRBV5-1 and TRBJ1-1; 8 bases agree with TRBD1. V was clipped by 5 bases and J by 0 bases; unmatched bases: 6. CDR3 length: 15 amino acids. Germline V gene lookup returns CDR1 SGHRS and CDR2 YFSETQ. In DNA, the CDR3 is TGCGCCAGCAGTCATGCGACAGGGGTGAACACTGAAGCTTTCTTT. This gives the protein CASSHATGVNTEAFF.

V and J are TRBV7-9 and TRBJ1-1; TRBD1 matches 8 bases. CDR1 SEHNR and CDR2 FQNEAQ come from the germline V gene (reference sequence). The CDR3 covers 17 residues. Losses at the gene ends were 3 bases for V and 0 bases for J; bases not matched to a gene: 9. CDR3 nucleotide sequence: TGTGCCAGCAGCTTCCAATGGACAGGGTCGTTGAACACTGAAGCTTTCTTT. Its translation is CASSFQWTGSLNTEAFF.

This clone has a handful of counts. The V and J genes are TRBV6-5 and TRBJ2-7, with D perhaps TRBD2 (6 bases). CDR3 length equals 15 residues. CDR1 and CDR2 from the germline V gene are MNHEY and SVGAGI. V dropped 6 bases and J dropped 4 bases, with 19 bases sitting between them. CDR3 in amino acids: CASRPSESPLYEQYF. DNA for the CDR3: TGTGCCAGCAGGCCTAGCGAGTCACCCTTATACGAGCAGTACTTC.

CDR3 coding DNA: TGTGCCAGCTCACCAGGACCGGGGGTGGCTAACTATGGCTACACCTTC. Protein product: CASSPGPGVANYGYTF. V gene TRBV18 combines with J gene TRBJ1-2; tentative D call: TRBD1 (5 bases). Germline-derived CDR1 and CDR2 are KGHSH and LQKENI. Trimming shortened V by 2 bases and J by 0 bases, and 13 bases separated the two germline ends. CDR3 length equals 16 residues.

This clone has more than one count but fewer than ten. The rearrangement links TRBV7-9 to TRBJ2-5; TRBD2 aligns across 16 bases. This CDR3 contains 17 residues. Germline trimming cut 5 bases from V and 7 bases from J; bases unmatched to any gene: 10. The V gene's germline CDR1 is SEHNR and CDR2 FQNEAQ (reference sequence). This CDR3 is CASSPTGTSGGAMTQYF. CDR3 coding DNA: TGTGCCAGCAGCCCCACCGGGACTAGCGGGGGGGCGATGACCCAGTACTTC.

The chain recombines TRBV2 with TRBJ1-1; tentatively, D is TRBD1 (6 bases). With 7 bases removed from V and 1 base from J, the gap between germline ends came to 13 bases. The CDR3 loop spans 14 amino acids. CDR1 and CDR2 from the germline V gene are SNHLY and FYNNEI. The CDR3 region has the DNA TGTGCCAGCAACGTGGTACAGGGGAACACTGAAGCTTTCTTT. This gives the protein CASNVVQGNTEAFF.

V and J are TRBV23-1 and TRBJ2-5; 9 bases align to TRBD2. TRBV23-1 is an ORF, with its function uncertain. The CDR3 contains 18 residues. The ends lost 2 bases at V and 1 base at J; junction bases unmatched: 11. DNA of the CDR3: TGCGCCAGCAGTCAAAGGCGCCCTAGCGGGGCAAGCCAAGAGACCCAGTACTTC. It specifies CASSQRRPSGASQETQYF.

The V call is TRBV5-6, the J call TRBJ2-2; D gene ambiguous. CDR1 and CDR2 from the germline V gene are SGHDT and YYEEEE. The V end lost 3 bases, the J end lost 4 bases, and 7 bases lay between the germline ends. The CDR3 runs to 13 residues. CDR3 residues: CASSSPRTGELFF. For the CDR3, the DNA is TGTGCCAGCAGCTCCCCGCGCACCGGGGAGCTGTTTTTT. Using reference TRBV5-6 and TRBJ2-2 for the parts outside the CDR3, the full variable domain is DAGVTQSPTHLIKTRGQQVTLRCSPKSGHDTVSWYQQALGQGPQFIFQYYEEEERQRGNFPDRFSGHQFPNYSSELNVNALLLGDSALYLCASSSPRTGELFFGEGSRLTVL.

J is TRBJ1-5 and V is TRBV19; unclear D gene. With 3 bases removed from V and 3 bases from J, the gap between germline ends came to 15 bases. CDR1 is LNHDA, CDR2 SQIVND, per germline (reference sequence). There are 16 residues in the CDR3. CDR3 bases: TGTGCCAGTAGTATTGGGTACGGGTTGGACAATCAGCCCCAGCATTTT. This encodes CASSIGYGLDNQPQHF.